Reported below is one TCR beta chain. The data were taken from a study of early T cells in non-severe SARS-CoV-2 infection. Study-level background: Sequencing used unsorted whole-blood bulk RNA, so chains lack pairing.

The CDR3 length is 16 residues. V lost 4 bases and J 3 bases, leaving 19 bases between the germline ends. The V gene's germline CDR1 is MDHEN and CDR2 SYDVKM. As part of library construction, unique molecular identifiers were attached to individual cDNA molecules. TCRdb used MiXCR to reprocess the 5' RACE reads, holding one entry per CDR3 protein. The table shows about 71,000 distinct CDR3 sequences, with around an eighth occurring only once. This TCR was recovered from an adult who was a healthcare worker with PCR-confirmed SARS-CoV-2 infection or an uninfected control (not recorded which). J is TRBJ2-7 and V is TRBV28; a weak D match, TRBD1 (5 bases). The sequenced sample was whole blood, obtained at baseline. The CDR3 is CASSSPTVVLYYEQYF. In nucleotides, the CDR3 is TGTGCCAGCAGTTCACCGACAGTCGTCCTCTACTACGAGCAGTACTTC.